This T cell receptor (beta chain) was captured by sequencing in a study of blood T cell repertoires in COVID-19. Using immunoSEQ multiplex PCR, the repertoire was profiled, and TCRdb retains in-frame clones only, with some absent. The table includes tens of thousands of clones, approximately 80% detected once. The V gene's germline CDR1 is SGHDN and CDR2 FVKESK. The V gene lost 4 bases and the J gene lost 0 bases, with 10 bases spanning the gap. CDR3 length: 15 residues. The chain links TRBV14 to TRBJ2-1; D not resolved. What was sequenced was peripheral blood. The sequence was obtained from a man between 65 and 85 years old with acute or convalescent COVID-19. The CDR3 nucleotides are TGTGCCAGCAGCCCACACACAGCCTCCTACAATGAGCAGTTCTTC. Amino acids: CASSPHTASYNEQFF.